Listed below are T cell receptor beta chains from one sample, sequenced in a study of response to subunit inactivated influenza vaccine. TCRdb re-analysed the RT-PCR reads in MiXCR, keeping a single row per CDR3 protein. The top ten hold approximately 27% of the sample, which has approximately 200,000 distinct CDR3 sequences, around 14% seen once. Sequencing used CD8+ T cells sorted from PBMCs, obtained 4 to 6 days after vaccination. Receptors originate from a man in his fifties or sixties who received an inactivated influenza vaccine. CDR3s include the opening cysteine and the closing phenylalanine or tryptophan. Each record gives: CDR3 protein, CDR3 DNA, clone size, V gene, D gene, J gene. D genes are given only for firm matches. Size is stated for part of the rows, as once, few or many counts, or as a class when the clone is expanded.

CASSRDRDMNTEAFF TGTGCCAGCAGCCGGGACAGGGATATGAACACTGAAGCTTTCTTT NA TRBV7-6 TRBD1 TRBJ1-1
CASSLNRGYQETQYF TGTGCCAGCAGCTTAAACAGAGGTTACCAAGAGACCCAGTACTTC NA TRBV7-2 NA TRBJ2-5
CASSQVWPSGITEQFF TGCGCCAGCAGCCAAGTATGGCCTAGCGGGATCACGGAGCAGTTCTTC few TRBV4-3 TRBD2 TRBJ2-1
CASSQTPVNYGYTF TGTGCCAGCAGTCAGACACCAGTGAACTATGGCTACACCTTC many TRBV6-2/TRBV6-3 NA TRBJ1-2
CASSQDAGEWYEQYF TGCGCCAGCAGCCAAGATGCGGGGGAGTGGTACGAGCAGTACTTC few TRBV4-3 TRBD2 TRBJ2-7
CASSRLQVEAFF TGTGCCAGCAGTCGCTTACAGGTTGAAGCTTTCTTT NA TRBV28 NA TRBJ1-1
CASSLDRGSGYGYTF TGTGCCAGCAGTCTCGACAGGGGATCGGGCTATGGCTACACCTTC few TRBV28 TRBD1 TRBJ1-2
CASSPTSTGSREQYF TGTGCCAGCAGTCCAACCTCGACCGGGTCTCGCGAGCAGTACTTC few TRBV4-2 NA TRBJ2-7
CASGYSTSGAGETQYF TGTGCCAGCGGTTACTCTACGTCGGGGGCCGGTGAGACCCAGTACTTC once TRBV6-5 NA TRBJ2-5
CASSRQGGNGYTF TGTGCCAGCAGTCGACAGGGGGGTAATGGCTACACCTTC few TRBV6-4 TRBD1 TRBJ1-2
CASSFGREQYF TGTGCCAGCAGTTTCGGGCGCGAGCAGTACTTC many TRBV12-3/TRBV12-4 NA TRBJ2-7